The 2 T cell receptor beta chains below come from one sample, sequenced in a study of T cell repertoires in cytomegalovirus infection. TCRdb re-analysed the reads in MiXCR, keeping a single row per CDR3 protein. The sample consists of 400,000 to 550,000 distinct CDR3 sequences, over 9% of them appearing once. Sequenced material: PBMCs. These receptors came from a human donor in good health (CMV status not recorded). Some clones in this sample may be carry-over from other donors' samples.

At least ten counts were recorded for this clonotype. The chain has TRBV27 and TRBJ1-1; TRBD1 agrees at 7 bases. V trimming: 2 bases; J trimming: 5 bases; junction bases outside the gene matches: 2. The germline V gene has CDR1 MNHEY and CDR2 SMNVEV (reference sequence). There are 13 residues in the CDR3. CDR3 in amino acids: CASSLLDRTEAFF. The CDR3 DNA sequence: TGTGCCAGCAGTTTACTGGACAGGACTGAAGCTTTCTTT.

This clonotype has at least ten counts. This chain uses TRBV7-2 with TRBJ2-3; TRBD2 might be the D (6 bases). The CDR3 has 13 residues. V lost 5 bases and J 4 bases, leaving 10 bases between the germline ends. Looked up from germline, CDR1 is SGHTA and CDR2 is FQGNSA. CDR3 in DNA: TGTGCCAGCAGCATCGGAGGGGCAGATACGCAGTATTTT. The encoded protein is CASSIGGADTQYF.